Listed below are T cell receptor beta chains from one sample, sequenced in a study of T cell responses to AZD1222 COVID-19 vaccine. Using immunoSEQ multiplex PCR, the repertoire was profiled, and TCRdb retains in-frame clones only, with some absent. The sample yields approximately 140,000 clones, 91% seen once. Sequenced material: peripheral blood, taken 28 days after the second AZD1222 dose. Receptor source: an adult who received the AZD1222 COVID-19 vaccine. Each CDR3 is given with its conserved first and last residue. A D gene is named only where the DNA matches it firmly. The size of a clone is reported for some rows only, either as once, few or many, or as a class for expanded clones.

clone size: -; J gene: TRBJ1-6; V gene: TRBV21-1; D gene: -; CDR3 DNA: TGTGCCAGCAGCAAAGCCCAACGTGGGACAGATAATTCACCCCTCCACTTT; CDR3 protein: CASSKAQRGTDNSPLHF
clone size: -; J gene: TRBJ1-5; V gene: TRBV10-2; D gene: TRBD1; CDR3 DNA: TGCGCCAGCAGCAGGACAGGGGATGGCAATCAGCCCCAGCATTTT; CDR3 protein: CASSRTGDGNQPQHF
clone size: -; J gene: TRBJ1-2; V gene: TRBV12-3/TRBV12-4; D gene: -; CDR3 DNA: TGTGCCAGCAGCATCGGGGTGAACTATGGCTACACCTTC; CDR3 protein: CASSIGVNYGYTF
clone size: -; J gene: TRBJ1-1; V gene: TRBV5-5; D gene: -; CDR3 DNA: TGTGCCAGCTTCGGCCACGGGTTTCCCCGAAACACTGAAGCTTTCTTT; CDR3 protein: CASFGHGFPRNTEAFF
clone size: -; J gene: TRBJ2-1; V gene: TRBV5-6; D gene: -; CDR3 DNA: TGTGCCAGCAGCTTGGTCGCAAATGAGCAGTTCTTC; CDR3 protein: CASSLVANEQFF
clone size: -; J gene: TRBJ1-1; V gene: TRBV5-1; D gene: TRBD1; CDR3 DNA: TGCGCCAGCAGCTTAGCTTCAGGGGGCGCGACTGAAGCTTTCTTT; CDR3 protein: CASSLASGGATEAFF
clone size: -; J gene: TRBJ1-3; V gene: TRBV3-1/TRBV3-2; D gene: -; CDR3 DNA: TGTGCCAGCAGCCAAGGGTTATTCTCTGGAAACACCATATATTTT; CDR3 protein: CASSQGLFSGNTIYF
clone size: -; J gene: TRBJ2-7; V gene: TRBV19; D gene: -; CDR3 DNA: TGTGCCAGTAAGCGGTCGGGAACGGTGGCCTACGAGCAGTACTTC; CDR3 protein: CASKRSGTVAYEQYF
clone size: -; J gene: TRBJ1-1; V gene: TRBV27; D gene: -; CDR3 DNA: TGTGCCAGCAGTTCTCCAGGGACCACTGAAGCTTTCTTT; CDR3 protein: CASSSPGTTEAFF
clone size: -; J gene: TRBJ1-5; V gene: TRBV30; D gene: -; CDR3 DNA: TGTGCCTGGAGTGGTAAGGGGACGGGGCGCAATCAGCCCCAGCATTTT; CDR3 protein: CAWSGKGTGRNQPQHF
clone size: -; J gene: TRBJ2-3; V gene: TRBV3-1/TRBV3-2; D gene: -; CDR3 DNA: TGTGCCAGCAGCCTTGCGATAGATACGCAGTATTTT; CDR3 protein: CASSLAIDTQYF
clone size: once; J gene: TRBJ1-2; V gene: TRBV3-1/TRBV3-2; D gene: -; CDR3 DNA: TGTGCCAGCAGCCAAGATACAGGAAGAAACTATGGCTACACCTTC; CDR3 protein: CASSQDTGRNYGYTF
clone size: -; J gene: TRBJ1-2; V gene: TRBV6-6; D gene: -; CDR3 DNA: TGTGCCAGCAGCTCGGTTAACTATGGCTACACCTTC; CDR3 protein: CASSSVNYGYTF
clone size: -; J gene: TRBJ2-1; V gene: TRBV7-3; D gene: -; CDR3 DNA: TGTGCCAGCAGCCCCAGGGTGGATGAGCAGTTCTTC; CDR3 protein: CASSPRVDEQFF
clone size: -; J gene: TRBJ1-2; V gene: TRBV11-2; D gene: -; CDR3 DNA: TGTGCCAGCAGCTTAGGGACGGATTATGGCTACACCTTC; CDR3 protein: CASSLGTDYGYTF
clone size: -; J gene: TRBJ1-6; V gene: TRBV18; D gene: TRBD1; CDR3 DNA: TGTGCCAGCTCACCAGGGACAGACTATAATTCACCCCTCCACTTT; CDR3 protein: CASSPGTDYNSPLHF
clone size: few; J gene: TRBJ1-3; V gene: TRBV7-3; D gene: -; CDR3 DNA: TGTGCCAGCAGCTTGGGACCATTAGGGCCTGGAAACACCATATATTTT; CDR3 protein: CASSLGPLGPGNTIYF